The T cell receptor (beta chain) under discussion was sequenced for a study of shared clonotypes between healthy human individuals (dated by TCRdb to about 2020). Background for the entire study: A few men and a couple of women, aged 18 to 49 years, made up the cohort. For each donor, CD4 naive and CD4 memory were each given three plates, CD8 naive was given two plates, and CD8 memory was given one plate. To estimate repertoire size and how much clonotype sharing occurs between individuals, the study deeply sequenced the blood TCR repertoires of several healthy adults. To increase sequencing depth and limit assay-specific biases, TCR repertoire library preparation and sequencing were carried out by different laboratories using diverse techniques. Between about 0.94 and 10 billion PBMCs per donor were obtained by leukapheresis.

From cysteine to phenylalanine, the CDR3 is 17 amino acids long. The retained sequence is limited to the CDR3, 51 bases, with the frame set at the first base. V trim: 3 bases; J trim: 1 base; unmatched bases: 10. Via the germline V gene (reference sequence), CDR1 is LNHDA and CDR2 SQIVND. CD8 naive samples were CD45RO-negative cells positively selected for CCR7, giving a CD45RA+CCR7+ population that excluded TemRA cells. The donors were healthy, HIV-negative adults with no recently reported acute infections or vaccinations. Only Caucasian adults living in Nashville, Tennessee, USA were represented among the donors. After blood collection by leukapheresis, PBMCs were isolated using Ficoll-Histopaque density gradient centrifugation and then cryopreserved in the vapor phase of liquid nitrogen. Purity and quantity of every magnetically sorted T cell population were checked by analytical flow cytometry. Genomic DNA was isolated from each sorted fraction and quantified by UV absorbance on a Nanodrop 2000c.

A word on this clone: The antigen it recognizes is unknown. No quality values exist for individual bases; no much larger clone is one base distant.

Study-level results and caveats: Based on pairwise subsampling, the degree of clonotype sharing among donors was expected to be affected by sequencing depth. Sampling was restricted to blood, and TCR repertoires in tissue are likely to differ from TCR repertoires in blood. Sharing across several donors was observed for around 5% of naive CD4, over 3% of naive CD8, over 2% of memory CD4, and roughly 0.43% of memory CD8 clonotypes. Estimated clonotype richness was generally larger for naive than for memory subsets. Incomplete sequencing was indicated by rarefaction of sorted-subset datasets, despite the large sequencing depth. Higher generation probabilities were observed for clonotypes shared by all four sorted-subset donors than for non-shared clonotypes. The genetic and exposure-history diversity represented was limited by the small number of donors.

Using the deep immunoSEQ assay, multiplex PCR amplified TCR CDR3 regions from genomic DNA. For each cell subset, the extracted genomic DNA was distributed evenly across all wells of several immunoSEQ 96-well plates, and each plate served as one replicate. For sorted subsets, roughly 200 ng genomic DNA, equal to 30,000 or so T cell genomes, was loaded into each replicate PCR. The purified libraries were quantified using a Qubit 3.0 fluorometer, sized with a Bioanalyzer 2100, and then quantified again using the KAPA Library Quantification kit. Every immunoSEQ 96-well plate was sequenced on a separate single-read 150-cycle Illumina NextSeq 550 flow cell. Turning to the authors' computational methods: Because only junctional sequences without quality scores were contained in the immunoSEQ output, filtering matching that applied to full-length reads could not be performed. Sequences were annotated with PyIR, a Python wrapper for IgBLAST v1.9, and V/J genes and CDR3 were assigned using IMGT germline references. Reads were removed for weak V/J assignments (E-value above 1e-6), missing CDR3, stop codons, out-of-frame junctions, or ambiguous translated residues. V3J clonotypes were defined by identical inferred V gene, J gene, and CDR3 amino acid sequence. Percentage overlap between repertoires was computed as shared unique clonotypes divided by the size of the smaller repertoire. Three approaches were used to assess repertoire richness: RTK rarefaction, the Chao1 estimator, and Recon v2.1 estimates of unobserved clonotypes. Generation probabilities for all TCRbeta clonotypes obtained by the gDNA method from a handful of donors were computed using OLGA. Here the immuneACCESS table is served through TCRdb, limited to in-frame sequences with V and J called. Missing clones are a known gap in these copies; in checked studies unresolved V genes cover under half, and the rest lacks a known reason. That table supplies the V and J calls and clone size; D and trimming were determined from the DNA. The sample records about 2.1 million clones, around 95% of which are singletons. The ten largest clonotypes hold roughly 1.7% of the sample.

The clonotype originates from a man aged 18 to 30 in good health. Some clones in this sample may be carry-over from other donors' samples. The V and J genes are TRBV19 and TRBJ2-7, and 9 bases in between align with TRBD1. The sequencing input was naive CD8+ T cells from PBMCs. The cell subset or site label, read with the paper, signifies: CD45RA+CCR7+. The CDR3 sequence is CASSITGTGFQSYEQYF. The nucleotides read TGTGCCAGTAGTATCACCGGGACAGGGTTCCAATCCTACGAGCAGTACTTC.